The clone carrying this TCR beta chain has just a few counts. Its specificity is unknown. TCRdb recomputed calls from the reads with MiXCR, one row per CDR3 protein. The table lists roughly 500,000 distinct CDR3 sequences, about 10% of them singletons. These data are taken from a study of T cell repertoires in cytomegalovirus infection. Study in general: Both CMV infection and a matching HLA type were indicated by public TCR beta signatures. General observations from the study: The ex vivo response showed dominance by HLA-C-restricted CMV-specific TCR beta clonotypes. CMV carriers having the relevant HLA were flagged by cumulative public TCR beta family frequency.

The CDR3 is 16 amino acids. Germline V gene lookup returns CDR1 DFQATT and CDR2 SNEGSKA (reference sequence). V lost 5 bases to trimming and J lost 6 bases; unmatched junction nucleotides: 15. The chain carries TRBV20-1 and TRBJ2-2; 7 nucleotides match TRBD2. Source material: PBMCs. This receptor was taken from a human donor in good health (CMV status not recorded). Some clones in this sample may be carry-over from other donors' samples. The DNA for the CDR3 is TGCAGTGCTTCACCGGGGGGTTCGGGCGTAGCCGGGGAGCTGTTTTTT. It specifies CSASPGGSGVAGELFF.